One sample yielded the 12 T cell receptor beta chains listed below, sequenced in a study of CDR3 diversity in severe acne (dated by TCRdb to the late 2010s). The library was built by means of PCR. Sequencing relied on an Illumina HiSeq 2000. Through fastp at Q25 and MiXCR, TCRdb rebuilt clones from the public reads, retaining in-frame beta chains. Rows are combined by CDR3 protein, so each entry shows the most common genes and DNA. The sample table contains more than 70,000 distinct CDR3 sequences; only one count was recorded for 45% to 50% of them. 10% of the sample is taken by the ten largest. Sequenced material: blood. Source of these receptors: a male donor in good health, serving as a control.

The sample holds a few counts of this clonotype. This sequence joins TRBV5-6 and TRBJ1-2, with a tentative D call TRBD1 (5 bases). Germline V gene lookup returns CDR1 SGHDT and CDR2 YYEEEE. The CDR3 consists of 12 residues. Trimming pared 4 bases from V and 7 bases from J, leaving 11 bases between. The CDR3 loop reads CASSVRRGGYTF. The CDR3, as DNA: TGTGCCAGCAGCGTACGAAGGGGTGGCTACACCTTC.

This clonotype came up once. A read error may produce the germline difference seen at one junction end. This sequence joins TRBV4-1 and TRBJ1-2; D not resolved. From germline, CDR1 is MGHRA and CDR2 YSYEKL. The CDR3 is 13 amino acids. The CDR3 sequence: CASSREESHGYAF. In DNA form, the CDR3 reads TGCGCCAGCAGCCGCGAAGAAAGCCATGGCTACGCCTTC.

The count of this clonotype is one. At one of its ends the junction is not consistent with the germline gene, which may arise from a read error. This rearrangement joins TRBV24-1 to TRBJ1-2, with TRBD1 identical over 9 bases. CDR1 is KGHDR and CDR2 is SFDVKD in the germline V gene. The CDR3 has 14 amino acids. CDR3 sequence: CATSYSTGGRGHTF. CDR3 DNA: TGTGCCACCAGTTATTCGACAGGGGGTCGTGGCCACACCTTC.

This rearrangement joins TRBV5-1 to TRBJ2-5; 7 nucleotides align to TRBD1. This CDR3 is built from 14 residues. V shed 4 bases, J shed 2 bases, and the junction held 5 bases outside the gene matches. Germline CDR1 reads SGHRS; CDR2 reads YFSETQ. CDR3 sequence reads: CASSMGQTQETQYF. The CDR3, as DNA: TGCGCCAGCAGCATGGGACAGACGCAAGAGACCCAGTACTTC.

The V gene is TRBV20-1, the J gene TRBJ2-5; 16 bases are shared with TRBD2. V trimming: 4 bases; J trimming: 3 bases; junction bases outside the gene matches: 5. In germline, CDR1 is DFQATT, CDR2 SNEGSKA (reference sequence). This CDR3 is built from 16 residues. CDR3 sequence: CSAISGTSGREETQYF. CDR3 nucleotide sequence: TGCAGTGCTATCTCCGGGACTAGCGGGAGGGAAGAGACCCAGTACTTC.

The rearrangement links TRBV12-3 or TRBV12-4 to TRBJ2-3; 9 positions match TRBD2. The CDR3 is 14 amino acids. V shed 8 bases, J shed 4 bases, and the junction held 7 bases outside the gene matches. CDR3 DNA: TGTGCCAGCGGCGGGAGGGGGAGCGCAGATACGCAGTATTTT. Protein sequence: CASGGRGSADTQYF.

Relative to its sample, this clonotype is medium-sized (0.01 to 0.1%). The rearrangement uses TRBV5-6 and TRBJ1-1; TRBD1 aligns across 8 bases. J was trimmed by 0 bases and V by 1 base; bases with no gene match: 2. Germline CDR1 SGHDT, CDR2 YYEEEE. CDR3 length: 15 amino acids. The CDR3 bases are TGTGCCAGCAGCTTGTACAGGGGGATGAACACTGAAGCTTTCTTT. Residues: CASSLYRGMNTEAFF.

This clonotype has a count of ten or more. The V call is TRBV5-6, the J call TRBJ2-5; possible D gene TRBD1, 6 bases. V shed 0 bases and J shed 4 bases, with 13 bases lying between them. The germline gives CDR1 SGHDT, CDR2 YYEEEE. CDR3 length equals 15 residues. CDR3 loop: CASSLGGLAGETQYF. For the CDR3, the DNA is TGTGCCAGCAGCTTGGGGGGGCTAGCTGGAGAGACCCAGTACTTC.

For the CDR3, the DNA is TGTGCCAGCATTTGGGGGGGTACTGAAGCTTTCTTT. It translates to CASIWGGTEAFF. V gene TRBV12-3 or TRBV12-4 combines with J gene TRBJ1-1; possibly TRBD1 for D (5 bases). The CDR3 length is 12 residues. Trimming pared 7 bases from V and 5 bases from J, leaving 11 bases between.

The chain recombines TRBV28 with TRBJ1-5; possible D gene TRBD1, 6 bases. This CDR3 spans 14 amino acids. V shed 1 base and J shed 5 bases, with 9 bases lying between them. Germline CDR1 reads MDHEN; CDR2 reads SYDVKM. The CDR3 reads CASSLSYRDQPQHF. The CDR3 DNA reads TGTGCCAGCAGTTTATCTTACAGGGATCAGCCCCAGCATTTT.

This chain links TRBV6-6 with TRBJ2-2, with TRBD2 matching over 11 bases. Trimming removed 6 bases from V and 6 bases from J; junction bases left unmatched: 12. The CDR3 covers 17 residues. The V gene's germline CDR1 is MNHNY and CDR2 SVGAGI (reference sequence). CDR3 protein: CASSPRLAGSSPGELFF. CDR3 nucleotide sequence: TGTGCCAGCAGCCCTCGACTAGCGGGGTCGAGTCCCGGGGAGCTGTTTTTT.

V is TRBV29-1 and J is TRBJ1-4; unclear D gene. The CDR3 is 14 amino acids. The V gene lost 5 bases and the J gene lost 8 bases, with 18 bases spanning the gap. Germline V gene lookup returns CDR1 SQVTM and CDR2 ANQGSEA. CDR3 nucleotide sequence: TGCAGCGTTAGTGCAGGCCATGAGGGAGAAAAACTGTTTTTT. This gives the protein CSVSAGHEGEKLFF.